Below are 24 T cell receptor beta chains sequenced from a single sample in a study of T-cell memory formation after mild COVID-19. From the 5' RACE reads, TCRdb called clonotypes with MiXCR, one entry per CDR3 protein. The sample has more than 250,000 distinct CDR3 sequences, 16% seen once. Sequenced material: PBMCs or a T cell subset sorted from them (not recorded which). These TCRs come from a man between 18 and 29 years old who had mild COVID-19 (a few samples of this study predate the infection). Cell type and time point are not known.

In its sample, this clonotype was seen a few times. The gene calls are TRBV29-1 and TRBJ2-3; D ambiguous. Trimming removed 7 bases at V and 4 bases at J, with 12 bases between. The germline CDR1 and CDR2 sequences are SQVTM and ANQGSEA. The CDR3 extends over 12 amino acids. The CDR3 is CSAPIWADTQYF. CDR3 DNA: TGCAGCGCACCCATCTGGGCAGATACGCAGTATTTT.

This rearrangement joins TRBV5-1 to TRBJ2-7; the match to TRBD1 covers 7 bases. Germline trimming cut 4 bases from V and 7 bases from J; bases unmatched to any gene: 2. Germline-derived CDR1 and CDR2 are SGHRS and YFSETQ. CDR3 size: 11 residues. The CDR3 spells CASSVRGEQYV. The CDR3 DNA sequence: TGCGCCAGCAGCGTCAGGGGGGAGCAGTACGTC.

This chain links TRBV7-9 with TRBJ1-1; 7 bases are shared with TRBD1. The CDR3 is 16 amino acids. Germline assignment: CDR1 SEHNR and CDR2 FQNEAQ (reference sequence). V trimming: 7 bases; J trimming: 1 base; junction bases outside the gene matches: 12. The DNA for the CDR3 is TGTGCCAGCATCGACGACAGGGTTCGTAGGAACACTGAAGCTTTCTTT. It specifies CASIDDRVRRNTEAFF.

This clonotype was counted only a few times. The CDR3 DNA sequence: TGTGCCAGCAGCTTCGGAGGGGGGCTTTCCGTCTATGCGCGGTTCTTC. Its translation is CASSFGGGLSVYARFF. The V and J genes are TRBV7-2 and TRBJ2-1, with D perhaps being TRBD1 or TRBD2 (6 bases each). V was trimmed by 3 bases and J by 15 bases, leaving 27 bases between them. The CDR3 is made up of 16 amino acids. The germline gives CDR1 SGHTA, CDR2 FQGNSA.

The sample holds a few counts of this clonotype. The V call is TRBV20-1, the J call TRBJ2-1; D is unresolved. Per germline, CDR1 DFQATT and CDR2 SNEGSKA (reference sequence). The germline V and J ends were trimmed by 5 bases and 12 bases, with 14 bases remaining between them. The length of the CDR3 is 11 residues. The CDR3 nucleotides read TGCAGTGCTCAGGCTCAAAACCCGCAGTTCTTC. This gives the protein CSAQAQNPQFF.

This clonotype has ten or more counts. The V gene is TRBV7-2, the J gene TRBJ2-4; TRBD2 matches at 12 bases. This CDR3 contains 16 residues. The germline CDR1 and CDR2 sequences are SGHTA and FQGNSA. The junction had 4 bases not matched to a gene; V was cut back by 5 bases and J by 2 bases. Written as DNA, the CDR3 is TGTGCCAGCAGCCTGACTAGCGGGGGCTCCAAAAACATTCAGTACTTC. Translation: CASSLTSGGSKNIQYF.

The chain employs TRBV2 and TRBJ2-5; a possible D gene is TRBD1 (6 bases). V was clipped by 6 bases and J by 4 bases, with 15 bases between them. The germline V gene has CDR1 SNHLY and CDR2 FYNNEI. This CDR3 contains 14 residues. The CDR3 DNA reads TGTGCCAGCAGCCTCAGGGGAGTGGTAGAGACCCAGTACTTC. As protein: CASSLRGVVETQYF. Together with reference TRBV2 and TRBJ2-5, the CDR3 gives the full variable domain: EPEVTQTPSHQVTQMGQEVILRCVPISNHLYFYWYRQILGQKVEFLVSFYNNEISEKSEIFDDQFSVERPDGSNFTLKIRSTKLEDSAMYFCASSLRGVVETQYFGPGTRLLVL.

The chain recombines TRBV5-1 with TRBJ1-2, with 9 positions matching TRBD1. The germline gives CDR1 SGHRS, CDR2 YFSETQ. The V gene end was trimmed by 0 bases and the J gene end by 2 bases; junction bases not matched to a gene: 5. The length of the CDR3 is 16 residues. The CDR3: CASSLVTGGRNYGYTF. CDR3 DNA sequence: TGCGCCAGCAGCTTGGTGACAGGGGGGAGAAACTATGGCTACACCTTC.

The sample holds many counts of this clonotype. The chain carries TRBV28 and TRBJ1-5, with D hard to call. The V and J ends lost 5 bases and 1 base respectively, with 6 bases between them. Germline lookup yields CDR1 MDHEN and CDR2 SYDVKM. There are 13 residues in the CDR3. DNA for the CDR3: TGTGCCAGCAGTCGCAGGAGCAATCAGCCCCAGCATTTT. Protein product: CASSRRSNQPQHF.

This clonotype was counted between two and nine times. The chain is built from TRBV2 and TRBJ2-2, with a tentative D call TRBD2 (5 bases). V was shortened by 6 bases and J by 4 bases, with 12 bases between the two germline ends. The CDR3 totals 14 residues. Germline V CDR1 and CDR2: SNHLY, FYNNEI. CDR3 bases: TGTGCCAGCAGGTTCCGGGGTCTCACCGGGGAGCTGTTTTTT. This translates into CASRFRGLTGELFF.

This clonotype was picked up a small number of times. The chain joins TRBV4-3 to TRBJ2-1, with 12 nucleotides matching TRBD1. The CDR3 is 16 residues long. Looked up from germline, CDR1 is LGHNA and CDR2 is YSLEER. J was trimmed by 3 bases and V by 5 bases; bases with no gene match: 5. This chain's CDR3 is CASSSGTGGFYNEQFF. In nucleotides, the CDR3 is TGCGCCAGCAGCTCGGGGACAGGGGGCTTCTACAATGAGCAGTTCTTC.

This clonotype was seen a few times. CDR3 region: CASSSGTSGGVYNEQFF. The CDR3 region has the DNA TGCGCCAGCAGCTCGGGGACTAGCGGGGGAGTATACAATGAGCAGTTCTTC. The rearrangement joins TRBV5-1 to TRBJ2-1; TRBD2 aligns across 14 bases. Germline CDR1 reads SGHRS; CDR2 reads YFSETQ. The CDR3 has 17 residues. V gave up 3 bases and J gave up 4 bases; unmatched junction bases: 6. The full variable domain, in which reference TRBV5-1 and TRBJ2-1 provide the parts outside the CDR3, is KAGVTQTPRYLIKTRGQQVTLSCSPISGHRSVSWYQQTPGQGLQFLFEYFSETQRNKGNFPGRFSGRQFSNSRSEMNVSTLELGDSALYLCASSSGTSGGVYNEQFFGPGTRLTVL.

The gene calls are TRBV7-2 and TRBJ2-5; D is perhaps TRBD1 (6 bases). The CDR3 totals 15 residues. V dropped 4 bases and J dropped 5 bases, with 17 bases sitting between them. Germline lookup yields CDR1 SGHTA and CDR2 FQGNSA. The CDR3 loop reads CASSSSVGARETQYF. The CDR3 nucleotides are TGTGCCAGCAGCTCCTCGGTGGGGGCGAGGGAGACCCAGTACTTC.

The chain couples TRBV7-8 to TRBJ2-5; D tentatively fits TRBD1 or TRBD2 (5 bases each). CDR3 length equals 15 residues. Germline V gene data show CDR1 as SGHVS and CDR2 as FQNEAQ. With 5 bases removed from V and 0 bases from J, the gap between germline ends came to 13 bases. The CDR3 is CASSGDARYQETQYF. CDR3 nucleotides: TGTGCCAGCAGCGGGGACGCCCGGTACCAAGAGACCCAGTACTTC.

This clonotype has a handful of counts. The genes are TRBV2 and TRBJ2-7; D gene ambiguous. Trimming took 6 bases from V and 0 from J, leaving 9 bases between them. The CDR3 covers 13 residues. Germline V gene sequence: CDR1 SNHLY, CDR2 FYNNEI. Here the CDR3 reads CASRAHPSYEQYV. As DNA, the CDR3 is TGTGCCAGCAGGGCCCACCCCTCCTACGAGCAGTACGTC.

J is TRBJ2-2 and V is TRBV20-1; TRBD2 agrees at 12 bases. The J segment lost 4 bases and the V segment lost 6 bases, leaving 12 bases of the junction unmatched. Germline V CDR1 and CDR2: DFQATT, SNEGSKA (reference sequence). There are 17 residues in the CDR3. CDR3 nucleotide sequence: TGCAGTGCCCCCCTAGCGGGGGGGTCGGTGAGCACCGGGGAGCTGTTTTTT. Protein: CSAPLAGGSVSTGELFF.

The genes are TRBV20-1 and TRBJ2-3; possible D gene TRBD2, 6 bases. This CDR3 is built from 13 residues. CDR1 DFQATT and CDR2 SNEGSKA come from the germline V gene (reference sequence). The V and J ends lost 3 bases and 3 bases respectively, with 10 bases between them. CDR3 sequence reads: CSARRGSTDTQYF. CDR3 DNA: TGCAGTGCTAGGCGGGGATCGACAGATACGCAGTATTTT.

This clonotype was detected only a few times. The V call is TRBV6-1, the J call TRBJ2-1; 10 nucleotides line up with TRBD2. The CDR3 length is 18 residues. V dropped 0 bases and J dropped 5; count of bases not matched to a gene: 10. Germline V CDR1 and CDR2: MNHNS, SASEGT. The CDR3, as DNA: TGTGCCAGCAGTGAAGCGAGGACTAGCGGTGACTATGACAATGAGCAGTTCTTC. Amino acids: CASSEARTSGDYDNEQFF.

CDR3 amino acids: CASSLVGNTRNSPLHF. CDR3 DNA: TGTGCCAGCAGTTTAGTCGGAAACACGCGGAATTCACCCCTCCACTTT. The rearrangement uses TRBV28 and TRBJ1-6; D is ambiguous. The CDR3 contains 16 residues. Germline loops: CDR1 MDHEN, CDR2 SYDVKM. Between the trimmed V and J ends, which lost 2 bases and 7 bases, there was a span of 15 bases. The full variable domain, rest sourced from reference TRBV28 and TRBJ1-6, is DVKVTQSSRYLVKRTGEKVFLECVQDMDHENMFWYRQDPGLGLRLIYFSYDVKMKEKGDIPEGYSVSREKKERFSLILESASTNQTSMYLCASSLVGNTRNSPLHFGNGTRLTVT.

CDR3 in amino acids: CASSYATFGVNEQFF. The CDR3 bases are TGTGCCAGCAGTTACGCTACTTTCGGGGTCAATGAGCAGTTCTTC. V is TRBV6-2 or TRBV6-3 and J is TRBJ2-1, with D possibly TRBD2 on 5 matching bases. The CDR3 has 15 amino acids. Trimming removed 2 bases from V and 6 bases from J, with 14 bases in between. Germline assignment: CDR1 MNHEY and CDR2 SVGEGT.

The sample holds a few counts of this clonotype. The chain is built from TRBV12-3 or TRBV12-4 and TRBJ1-2; D remains ambiguous. Trimming left V 3 bases short and J 2 bases short, with 7 bases between. This CDR3 comprises 13 residues. CDR3: CASSFAANYGYTF. The CDR3 DNA is TGTGCCAGCAGTTTCGCAGCCAACTATGGCTACACCTTC.

The chain couples TRBV6-2 or TRBV6-3 to TRBJ2-6, with TRBD1 identical over 9 bases. V shed 2 bases and J 2 bases; nucleotides not matched to a gene: 7. This CDR3 spans 18 amino acids. Germline lookup yields CDR1 MNHEY and CDR2 SVGEGT. The CDR3 coding sequence is TGTGCCAGCAGTTACGGGACAGGGTCGGGGACTGGGGCCAACGTCCTGACTTTC. Protein sequence: CASSYGTGSGTGANVLTF.

There are many counts of this clonotype. V is TRBV12-3 or TRBV12-4 and J is TRBJ2-1; tentatively, D is TRBD1 (5 bases). The V end lost 6 bases, the J end lost 6 bases, and 6 bases lay between the germline ends. The CDR3 runs 11 residues. CDR3 protein: CASRDSNEQFF. DNA for the CDR3: TGTGCCAGCAGAGACAGCAATGAGCAGTTCTTC.

This clonotype showed up just a few times. The chain combines TRBV7-2 with TRBJ1-2; D is possibly TRBD1 (6 bases). V lost 5 bases to trimming and J lost 4 bases, with 17 bases between them. Germline CDR1 and CDR2: SGHTA and FQGNSA. The CDR3 has 15 amino acids. For the CDR3, the DNA is TGTGCCAGCAGCCAGACCCCGGGGGGCTTCTATGGCTACACCTTC. It is translated as CASSQTPGGFYGYTF.